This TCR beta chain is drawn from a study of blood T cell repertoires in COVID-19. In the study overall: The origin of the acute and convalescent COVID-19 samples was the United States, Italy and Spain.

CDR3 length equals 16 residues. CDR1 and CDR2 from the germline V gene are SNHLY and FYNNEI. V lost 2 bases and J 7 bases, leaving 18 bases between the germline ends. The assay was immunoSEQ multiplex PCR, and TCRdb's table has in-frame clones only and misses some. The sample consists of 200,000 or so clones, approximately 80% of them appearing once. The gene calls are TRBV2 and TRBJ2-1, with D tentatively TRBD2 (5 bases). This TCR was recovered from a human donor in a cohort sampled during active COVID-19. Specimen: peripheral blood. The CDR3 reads CASSEPGHPTRNEQFF. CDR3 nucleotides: TGTGCCAGCAGTGAACCCGGCCACCCAACTAGGAATGAGCAGTTCTTC. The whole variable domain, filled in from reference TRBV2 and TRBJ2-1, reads EPEVTQTPSHQVTQMGQEVILRCVPISNHLYFYWYRQILGQKVEFLVSFYNNEISEKSEIFDDQFSVERPDGSNFTLKIRSTKLEDSAMYFCASSEPGHPTRNEQFFGPGTRLTVL.